Detailed here is one T cell receptor (beta chain). Sequencing was performed with immunoSEQ multiplex PCR; in TCRdb, only in-frame clones are kept and a portion is missing. This table has roughly 41,000 clones, approximately 86% appearing once. This entry is derived from a study of blood T cell repertoires in COVID-19. From germline, CDR1 is MNHNY and CDR2 SVGAGI (reference sequence). This CDR3 spans 15 amino acids. With V trimmed by 7 bases and J by 4 bases, 7 bases remained unmatched. V gene TRBV6-6 combines with J gene TRBJ2-3; 11 bases are a match to TRBD1. The source material was peripheral blood. The TCR sequence derives from a man aged 45-65 years with active COVID-19. CDR3 in DNA: TGTGCCAGCATCCGGGGACAGGGGGTCTCAGATACGCAGTATTTT. This sequence encodes CASIRGQGVSDTQYF.